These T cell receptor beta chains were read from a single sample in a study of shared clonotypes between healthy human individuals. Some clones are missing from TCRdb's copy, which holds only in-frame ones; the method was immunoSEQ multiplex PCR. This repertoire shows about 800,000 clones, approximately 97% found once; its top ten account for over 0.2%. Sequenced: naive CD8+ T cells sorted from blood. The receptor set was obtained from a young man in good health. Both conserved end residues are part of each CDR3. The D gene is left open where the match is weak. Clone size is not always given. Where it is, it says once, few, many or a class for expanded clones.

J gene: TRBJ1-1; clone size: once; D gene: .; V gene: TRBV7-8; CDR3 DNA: TGTGCCAGCAGCTTCGGCGTTGGCAGAAAGAACACTGAAGCTTTCTTT; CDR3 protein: CASSFGVGRKNTEAFF
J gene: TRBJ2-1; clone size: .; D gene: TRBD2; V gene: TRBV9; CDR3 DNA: TGTGCCAGCAGCGTAGGGGGACCAGCGGGAGGGCGGTATGAGCAGTTCTTC; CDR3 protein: CASSVGGPAGGRYEQFF
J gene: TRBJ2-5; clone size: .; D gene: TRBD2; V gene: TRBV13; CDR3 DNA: TGTGCCAGCAGCCAAGGCGGGAGGGAAGAGACCCAGTACTTC; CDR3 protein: CASSQGGREETQYF
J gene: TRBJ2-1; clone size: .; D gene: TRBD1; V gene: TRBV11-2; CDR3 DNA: TGTGCCAGCAGCTCGGGACAGGGGGCTCCGAATGAGCAGTTCTTC; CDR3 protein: CASSSGQGAPNEQFF
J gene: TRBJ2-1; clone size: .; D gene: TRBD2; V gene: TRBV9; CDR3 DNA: TGTGCCAGCAGCGTAGAAGCGGGAGCCGCGAATGAGCAGTTCTTC; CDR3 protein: CASSVEAGAANEQFF
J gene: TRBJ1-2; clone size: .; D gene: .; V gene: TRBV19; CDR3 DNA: TGTGCCAGTAGTATAAGGGGTGAAGGTGAAGGCTACACCTTC; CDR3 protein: CASSIRGEGEGYTF
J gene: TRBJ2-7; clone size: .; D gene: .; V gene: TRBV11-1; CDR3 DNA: TGTGCCAGCGGGGTAGCCTACGAGCAGTACTTC; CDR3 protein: CASGVAYEQYF
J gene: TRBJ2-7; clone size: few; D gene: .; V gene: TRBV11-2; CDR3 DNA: TGTGCCAGCAGCTTCGACGAGCAGTACTTC; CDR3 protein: CASSFDEQYF
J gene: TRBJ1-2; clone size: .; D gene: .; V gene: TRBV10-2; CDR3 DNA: TGCGCCAGCAGTGAGCAGATCTATGGCTACACCTTC; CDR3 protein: CASSEQIYGYTF
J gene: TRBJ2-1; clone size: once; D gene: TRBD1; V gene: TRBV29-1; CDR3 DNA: TGCAGCGTTATTCCCGTGGGGACAGGCTCCTACAATGAGCAGTTCTTC; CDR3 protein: CSVIPVGTGSYNEQFF
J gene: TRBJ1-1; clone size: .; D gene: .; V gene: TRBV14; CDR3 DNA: TGTGCCAGCAGCCAGTTTGAGGGGTCCTACATGAACACTGAAGCTTTCTTT; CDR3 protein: CASSQFEGSYMNTEAFF
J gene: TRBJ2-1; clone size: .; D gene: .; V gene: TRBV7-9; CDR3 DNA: TGTGCCAGCAGCTCCCTTTTAGCCGGCCCTTACAATGAGCAGTTCTTC; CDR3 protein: CASSSLLAGPYNEQFF
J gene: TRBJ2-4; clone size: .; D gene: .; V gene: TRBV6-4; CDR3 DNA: TGTGCCAGCAGTGACTCAAATCGACAGGTCAAAAACATTCAGTACTTC; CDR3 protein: CASSDSNRQVKNIQYF
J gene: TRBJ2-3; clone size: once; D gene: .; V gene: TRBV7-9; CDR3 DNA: TGTGCCAGCAGCGTCACAGGAATGGGCCGGGATACGCAGTATTTT; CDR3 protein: CASSVTGMGRDTQYF
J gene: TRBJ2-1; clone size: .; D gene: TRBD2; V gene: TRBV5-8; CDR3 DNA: TGTGCCAGCGGCTACGACCCTCTAGCGGGATCCTACAATGAGCAGTTCTTC; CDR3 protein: CASGYDPLAGSYNEQFF
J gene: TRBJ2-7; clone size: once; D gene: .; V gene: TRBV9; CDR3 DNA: TGTGCCAGTGGGGGAGGTGACGAGCAGTACTTC; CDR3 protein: CASGGGDEQYF
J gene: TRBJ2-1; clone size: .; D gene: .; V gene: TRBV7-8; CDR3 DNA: TGTGCCAGCAGGGGCGGGACAACCTACAATGAGCAGTTCTTC; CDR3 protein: CASRGGTTYNEQFF
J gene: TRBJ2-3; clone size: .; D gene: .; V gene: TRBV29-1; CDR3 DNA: TGCAGCGTTGGCGAGCCCACAGATACGCAGTATTTT; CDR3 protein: CSVGEPTDTQYF
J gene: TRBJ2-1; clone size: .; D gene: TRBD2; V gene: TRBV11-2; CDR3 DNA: TGTGCCAGCCGCGGGACTAGCGAGCACAATGAGCAGTTCTTC; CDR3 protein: CASRGTSEHNEQFF
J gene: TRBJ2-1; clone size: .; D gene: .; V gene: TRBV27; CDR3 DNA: TGTGCCAGCAGTTTTAATCCAGATCTGGGGCAGTTCTTC; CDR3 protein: CASSFNPDLGQFF
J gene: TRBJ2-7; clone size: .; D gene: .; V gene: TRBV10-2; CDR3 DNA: TGCGCCAGCAGTGACGGGCCGAGCTACGAGCAGTACTTC; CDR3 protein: CASSDGPSYEQYF
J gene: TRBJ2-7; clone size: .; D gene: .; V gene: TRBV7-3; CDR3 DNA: TGTGCCAGCAGCCCCCCCCAGCGGACCCCCTACGAGCAGTACTTC; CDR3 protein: CASSPPQRTPYEQYF
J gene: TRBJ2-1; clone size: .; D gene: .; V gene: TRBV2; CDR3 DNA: TGTGCCAGCAGTGACAGGGTAGGTGAGCAGTTCTTC; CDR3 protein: CASSDRVGEQFF
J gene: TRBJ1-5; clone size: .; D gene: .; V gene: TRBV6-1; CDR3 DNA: TGTGCCAGCAGTGAAGCGAAGGGGAAAGGGTATAGCAATCAGCCCCAGCATTTT; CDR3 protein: CASSEAKGKGYSNQPQHF
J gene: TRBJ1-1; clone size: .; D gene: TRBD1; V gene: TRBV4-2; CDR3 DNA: TGTGCCAGCAGGAACAGGGGGCCGAACACTGAAGCTTTCTTT; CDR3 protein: CASRNRGPNTEAFF
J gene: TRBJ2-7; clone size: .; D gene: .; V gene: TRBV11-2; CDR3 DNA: TGTGCCAGCAGCTTCCACAGTTCCTACGAGCAGTACTTC; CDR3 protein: CASSFHSSYEQYF
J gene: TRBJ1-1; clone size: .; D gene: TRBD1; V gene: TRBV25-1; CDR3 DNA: TGTGCCAGCAGTGAATGGGGGCAGGGGGCCGTGAACACTGAAGCTTTCTTT; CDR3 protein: CASSEWGQGAVNTEAFF
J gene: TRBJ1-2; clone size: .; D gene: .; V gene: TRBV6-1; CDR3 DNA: TGTGCCAGCAGTGAAGAGGATTCAAGTGTGCGTAACCTCTATGGCTACACCTTC; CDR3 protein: CASSEEDSSVRNLYGYTF
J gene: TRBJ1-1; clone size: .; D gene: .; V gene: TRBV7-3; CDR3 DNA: TGTGCCAGCAGCTTAGCAGGAGACACTGAAGCTTTCTTT; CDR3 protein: CASSLAGDTEAFF
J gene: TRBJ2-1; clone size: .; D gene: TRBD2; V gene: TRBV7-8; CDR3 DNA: TGTGCCAGCAGCTTAGCCCTAGCGGGAGGCCCATACAATGAGCAGTTCTTC; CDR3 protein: CASSLALAGGPYNEQFF
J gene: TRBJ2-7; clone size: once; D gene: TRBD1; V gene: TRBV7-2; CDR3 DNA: TGTGCCAGCAGCCCGTGGACAGGGCCCTCCTACGAGCAGTACTTC; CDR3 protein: CASSPWTGPSYEQYF
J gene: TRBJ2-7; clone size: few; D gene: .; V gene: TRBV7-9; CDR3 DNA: TGTGCCAGCAGCTTAGTGGGCAACTCCTACGAGCAGTACTTC; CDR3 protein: CASSLVGNSYEQYF
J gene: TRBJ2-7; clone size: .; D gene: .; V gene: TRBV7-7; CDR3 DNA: TGTGCTAGCAGCTTGGGGACTGGGCTCTACGAGCAGTACTTC; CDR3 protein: CASSLGTGLYEQYF
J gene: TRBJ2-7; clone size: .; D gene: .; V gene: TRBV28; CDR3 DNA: TGTGCCAGCAGTTTTGGGACCTTCTCCGAGCAGTACTTC; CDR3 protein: CASSFGTFSEQYF
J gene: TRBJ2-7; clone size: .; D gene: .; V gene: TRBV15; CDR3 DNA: TGTGCCACCAGCCACGAGTACGAGCAGTACTTC; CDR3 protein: CATSHEYEQYF
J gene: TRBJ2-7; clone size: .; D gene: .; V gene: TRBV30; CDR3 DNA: TGTGCCTGGACAATGGGGGACGCTACCTACGAGCAGTACTTC; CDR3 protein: CAWTMGDATYEQYF
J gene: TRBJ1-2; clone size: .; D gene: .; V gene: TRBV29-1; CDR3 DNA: TGCAGCGTTGAGGTTCTCTATGGCTACACCTTC; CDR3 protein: CSVEVLYGYTF